This T cell receptor beta chain was identified during a study of long-term antiretroviral therapy in people with HIV. Whole-study findings and limits: Pre-ART clonal expansions dominated every time point's repertoire.

V was trimmed by 10 bases and J by 2 bases, leaving 12 bases between them. The CDR3 spans 12 residues. Per germline, CDR1 MNHNS and CDR2 SASEGT. It was version v3.0 of the immunoSEQ assay that was run at survey level. Produced via immunoSEQ multiplex PCR; TCRdb's table is partial and in-frame only. The sample carries about 15,000 clones, roughly 80% recorded once. PBMC samples from each donor numbered at least one pre-ART and at least two post-ART. This clone was seen a few times. What it recognizes is unknown. The sequencing used unsorted PBMCs, collected roughly 2.5 years before starting antiretroviral therapy. This TCR was sampled from a woman aged 50 to 60 with HIV. J is TRBJ2-7 and V is TRBV6-1; tentatively, D is TRBD1 (5 bases). The CDR3 nucleotides read TGTGCCACGACGACAGCCCCCTACGAGCAGTACGTC. Translating gives CATTTAPYEQYV.